Shown below are 31 T cell receptor beta chains from a single sample sequenced in a study of cytomegalovirus exposure and HLA in healthy donors. Clones were read by immunoSEQ multiplex PCR, and TCRdb kept only the in-frame ones, dropping some. The sample lists some 240,000 clones; approximately 87% were seen once. The material sequenced was PBMCs. All receptors derive from a woman between 18 and 29 years old in good health and CMV-seronegative.

This clone was observed once. The chain combines TRBV27 with TRBJ2-3, with TRBD2 as a possible D gene (5 bases). The CDR3 is made up of 12 amino acids. The V end was cut by 3 bases, the J end by 10 bases, with 11 bases between. CDR1 is MNHEY, CDR2 SMNVEV, per germline (reference sequence). CDR3 bases: TGTGCCAGCAGTTTGATTGCGGGCCCGCAGTATTTT. It yields the protein CASSLIAGPQYF.

The rearrangement links TRBV6-6 to TRBJ1-2; a weak D match, TRBD1 (5 bases). CDR3 size: 13 residues. Germline lookup yields CDR1 MNHNY and CDR2 SVGAGI (reference sequence). V shed 2 bases and J shed 4 bases, with 8 bases lying between them. CDR3 in amino acids: CASSYPGTYGYTF. CDR3 DNA sequence: TGTGCCAGCAGTTACCCGGGGACCTATGGCTACACCTTC.

V and J are TRBV9 and TRBJ1-2; no reliable D call. CDR1 is SGDLS and CDR2 is YYNGEE in the germline V gene. Trimming stripped 3 bases from V and 8 bases from J, with 11 bases between. The CDR3 is 12 residues long. The CDR3 bases are TGTGCCAGCAGCGAGCCTTGGGGAGGCTACACCTTC. It yields the protein CASSEPWGGYTF.

This chain uses TRBV27 with TRBJ2-1; 7 bases are a match to TRBD1. Looked up from germline, CDR1 is MNHEY and CDR2 is SMNVEV (reference sequence). The CDR3 runs to 16 residues. The ends lost 6 bases at V and 2 bases at J; junction bases unmatched: 10. The DNA of the CDR3 is TGTGCCAGCAGGGCCACGGCAGGGGGACCCTACAATGAGCAGTTCTTC. Protein product: CASRATAGGPYNEQFF.

The V call is TRBV10-3, the J call TRBJ1-2; D uncertain. In germline, CDR1 is ENHRY, CDR2 SYGVKD. The CDR3 runs to 14 residues. V lost 2 bases to trimming and J lost 3 bases, with 10 bases between them. CDR3 in amino acids: CAISEGERDYGYTF. For the CDR3, the DNA is TGTGCCATCAGTGAGGGCGAGCGTGACTATGGCTACACCTTC.

This chain links TRBV6-4 with TRBJ2-7; D uncertain. Between the trimmed V and J ends, which lost 8 bases and 3 bases, there was a span of 17 bases. The CDR3 extends over 14 amino acids. Per germline, CDR1 MRHNA and CDR2 SNTAGT. CDR3 bases: TGTGCCAGCTCCCCCGGCGGAGATCACTACGAGCAGTACTTC. This gives the protein CASSPGGDHYEQYF.

This sequence joins TRBV20-1 and TRBJ2-4; the D is unclear. V shed 7 bases and J shed 1 base, with 5 bases lying between them. The germline gives CDR1 DFQATT, CDR2 SNEGSKA (reference sequence). This CDR3 has 11 residues. The CDR3 sequence is CSGAAKNIQYF. The CDR3 nucleotides are TGCAGTGGGGCGGCCAAAAACATTCAGTACTTC.

The chain joins TRBV5-1 to TRBJ1-1, with 7 bases that match TRBD1. This CDR3 has 13 amino acids. J lost 1 base, V lost 7 bases, and 4 bases had no gene match. CDR1 is SGHRS and CDR2 is YFSETQ in the germline V gene. As DNA, the CDR3 is TGCGCCAGCCGGGACAGACCGAACACTGAAGCTTTCTTT. This gives the protein CASRDRPNTEAFF.

The chain combines TRBV28 with TRBJ1-5, with a possible D match to TRBD1 (6 bases). The CDR3 spans 14 residues. CDR1 and CDR2 (germline): MDHEN, SYDVKM. The germline V and J ends were trimmed by 5 bases and 6 bases, with 14 bases remaining between them. CDR3 residues: CASSRTGGRQPQHF. The CDR3 DNA reads as TGTGCCAGCAGTCGTACCGGGGGCCGTCAGCCCCAGCATTTT.

The chain links TRBV27 to TRBJ2-3; D not resolved. The CDR3 runs 14 residues. Germline CDR1 MNHEY, CDR2 SMNVEV (reference sequence). V lost 4 bases and J lost 5, with 13 bases in between. As DNA, the CDR3 is TGTGCCAGCAGTTATAGTTCTCGAAGAGATACGCAGTATTTT. Protein sequence: CASSYSSRRDTQYF.

V usage is TRBV7-2 and J usage is TRBJ2-1; TRBD2 matches at 7 bases. V shed 5 bases and J 9 bases; nucleotides not matched to a gene: 4. Germline V lookup: CDR1 SGHTA, CDR2 FQGNSA. The CDR3 runs to 12 residues. The CDR3 DNA follows: TGTGCCAGCAGCCGACGCGGGGGTGAGCAGTTCTTC. This encodes CASSRRGGEQFF.

The gene calls are TRBV30 and TRBJ1-2, with unresolved D. The germline gives CDR1 GTSNPN, CDR2 SVGIG (reference sequence). The V end lost 3 bases, the J end lost 4 bases, and 15 bases lay between the germline ends. The CDR3 covers 14 residues. The CDR3 DNA follows: TGTGCCTGGAGCGTTGGGTCCCGTGTCTATGGCTACACCTTC. It is translated as CAWSVGSRVYGYTF.

The chain uses TRBV30 and TRBJ1-5; maybe TRBD1 (5 bases). The V end lost 2 bases, the J end lost 4 bases, and 21 bases lay between the germline ends. The length of the CDR3 is 17 residues. CDR1 and CDR2 from the germline V gene are GTSNPN and SVGIG (reference sequence). Here the CDR3 reads CAWSNPQDYTRNQPQHF. DNA for the CDR3: TGTGCCTGGAGTAACCCACAGGATTACACGAGGAATCAGCCCCAGCATTTT.

The rearrangement joins TRBV19 to TRBJ2-1; D remains unclear. Germline V gene sequence: CDR1 LNHDA, CDR2 SQIVND (reference sequence). V lost 3 bases and J lost 6, with 6 bases in between. The CDR3 contains 12 residues. The CDR3 loop reads CASSIRLNEQFF. The CDR3 region has the DNA TGTGCCAGTAGTATTCGACTCAATGAGCAGTTCTTC.

V gene TRBV6-4 combines with J gene TRBJ2-6, with D maybe TRBD2 (5 bases). CDR1 MRHNA and CDR2 SNTAGT come from the germline V gene. Trimming cost V 4 bases and J 1 base, with 14 bases left between them. This CDR3 region has 17 residues. The CDR3 loop reads CASSASGSFSGANVLTF. The DNA for the CDR3 is TGTGCCAGCAGTGCTTCGGGGTCATTTTCTGGGGCCAACGTCCTGACTTTC.

The chain links TRBV5-1 to TRBJ2-1; D call uncertain. CDR3 length: 11 amino acids. Germline lookup yields CDR1 SGHRS and CDR2 YFSETQ. V was shortened by 4 bases and J by 8 bases, with 7 bases between the two germline ends. This CDR3 is CASSPNDEQFF. CDR3 sequence (DNA): TGCGCCAGCAGCCCAAATGATGAGCAGTTCTTC. Looking up the rest from reference TRBV5-1 and TRBJ2-1 gives the full variable domain: KAGVTQTPRYLIKTRGQQVTLSCSPISGHRSVSWYQQTPGQGLQFLFEYFSETQRNKGNFPGRFSGRQFSNSRSEMNVSTLELGDSALYLCASSPNDEQFFGPGTRLTVL.

This rearrangement joins TRBV28 to TRBJ2-1, with TRBD1 identical over 8 bases. CDR3 length: 17 amino acids. CDR1 is MDHEN and CDR2 is SYDVKM in the germline V gene. V gave up 6 bases and J gave up 1 base; unmatched junction bases: 11. CDR3 sequence (DNA): TGTGCCAGCAGACCAACAGGGGGAAGGGGTTCCTACAATGAGCAGTTCTTC. As protein: CASRPTGGRGSYNEQFF.

The chain is built from TRBV5-1 and TRBJ2-1; D is unclear. This CDR3 is 11 amino acids long. CDR1 is SGHRS and CDR2 is YFSETQ in the germline V gene. Trimming left V 5 bases short and J 1 base short, with 1 base between. The CDR3 spells CASRSYNEQFF. The CDR3 coding sequence is TGCGCCAGCAGATCCTACAATGAGCAGTTCTTC. The whole variable domain, remainder taken from reference TRBV5-1 and TRBJ2-1, is KAGVTQTPRYLIKTRGQQVTLSCSPISGHRSVSWYQQTPGQGLQFLFEYFSETQRNKGNFPGRFSGRQFSNSRSEMNVSTLELGDSALYLCASRSYNEQFFGPGTRLTVL.

The chain employs TRBV5-1 and TRBJ2-7, with D tentatively TRBD2 (5 bases). The germline gives CDR1 SGHRS, CDR2 YFSETQ. Trimming stripped 8 bases from V and 3 bases from J, with 12 bases between. The CDR3 is 12 residues long. The CDR3 DNA follows: TGCGCCAGTAGCGCCTCCGTCTACGAGCAGTACTTC. It is translated as CASSASVYEQYF.

The chain recombines TRBV7-3 with TRBJ1-3; D is ambiguous. Trimming removed 2 bases at V and 0 bases at J, with 8 bases between. Per the germline V gene, CDR1 is SGHTA and CDR2 is FQGTGA. This CDR3 has 15 amino acids. The chain's CDR3 is CASSLDLSSGNTIYF. The CDR3 DNA is TGTGCCAGCAGCTTAGACCTGAGCTCTGGAAACACCATATATTTT.

The CDR3 reads CASSLVRGQPQHF. The DNA for the CDR3 is TGTGCCAGTTCACTAGTTCGGGGACAGCCCCAGCATTTT. The chain combines TRBV6-1 with TRBJ1-5; no reliable D call. V was pared by 9 bases and J by 7 bases, with 16 bases between. This CDR3 contains 13 residues. Germline CDR1 is MNHNS and CDR2 is SASEGT.

The V and J genes are TRBV6-5 and TRBJ1-4; TRBD1 aligns across 9 bases. The germline V gene has CDR1 MNHEY and CDR2 SVGAGI. The CDR3 has 12 residues. V lost 10 bases and J lost 5; bases outside the gene matches: 2. CDR3: CATDRGNEKLFF. CDR3 bases: TGTGCCACAGACAGGGGGAATGAAAAACTGTTTTTT.

The gene calls are TRBV4-1 and TRBJ2-3; D is perhaps TRBD2 (5 bases). CDR1 is MGHRA and CDR2 is YSYEKL in the germline V gene. V gave up 0 bases and J gave up 5 bases, with 15 bases separating them. This CDR3 is built from 16 residues. The CDR3 spells CASSQDRRGLRDTQYF. CDR3 nucleotide sequence: TGCGCCAGCAGCCAAGATCGAAGAGGGTTGAGAGATACGCAGTATTTT.

This clone was seen at least ten times. The chain recombines TRBV28 with TRBJ1-4; D is perhaps TRBD1 (6 bases). Germline CDR1 and CDR2: MDHEN and SYDVKM. V lost 4 bases and J 6 bases, leaving 21 bases between the germline ends. The CDR3 has 17 amino acids. The CDR3 loop reads CASSSTGGAALYEKLFF. The CDR3 DNA reads as TGTGCCAGCAGTTCCACCGGGGGGGCGGCCTTATATGAAAAACTGTTTTTT.

V is TRBV5-1 and J is TRBJ2-6, with unresolved D. V lost 1 base to trimming and J lost 4 bases, with 12 bases between them. This CDR3 contains 16 residues. The germline V gene encodes CDR1 SGHRS and CDR2 YFSETQ. The DNA for the CDR3 is TGCGCCAGCAGCTTGCCCCCCCTAGGAGGGGCCAACGTCCTGACTTTC. This gives the protein CASSLPPLGGANVLTF.

This chain joins TRBV27 and TRBJ1-1; D perhaps matches TRBD1 (5 bases). V dropped 8 bases and J dropped 9 bases, with 13 bases sitting between them. The CDR3 consists of 11 residues. Germline V gene sequence: CDR1 MNHEY, CDR2 SMNVEV (reference sequence). CDR3 sequence reads: CASWGTEQAFF. CDR3 nucleotide sequence: TGTGCCAGCTGGGGGACGGAACAAGCTTTCTTT.

The table lists this clone with a few counts. V usage is TRBV19 and J usage is TRBJ1-2, with D possibly being TRBD1 (5 bases). The length of the CDR3 is 16 residues. Trimming cost V 5 bases and J 1 base, with 17 bases left between them. Germline CDR1 and CDR2: LNHDA and SQIVND (reference sequence). The chain's CDR3 is CASSLTSGTYNYGYTF. CDR3 DNA: TGTGCCAGTAGTCTGACATCTGGGACCTATAACTATGGCTACACCTTC.

The chain recombines TRBV18 with TRBJ1-1; TRBD1 aligns across 8 bases. This CDR3 region has 17 residues. Trimming took 3 bases from V and 2 from J; bases not matched to a gene: 11. Germline CDR1 reads KGHSH; CDR2 reads LQKENI. CDR3 protein: CASSPLTGGRGNTEAFF. The CDR3 DNA reads TGTGCCAGCTCACCCCTCACAGGGGGAAGGGGCAACACTGAAGCTTTCTTT.

This rearrangement joins TRBV11-2 to TRBJ1-1; 8 nucleotides agree with TRBD1. Germline V lookup: CDR1 SGHAT, CDR2 FQNNGV. V shed 5 bases, J shed 3 bases, and the junction held 2 bases outside the gene matches. This CDR3 is built from 13 residues. The CDR3 reads CASSQQGDTEAFF. In DNA, the CDR3 is TGTGCCAGCAGCCAACAGGGGGACACTGAAGCTTTCTTT.

This chain uses TRBV27 with TRBJ2-1, with D possibly TRBD2 on 6 matching bases. The CDR3 consists of 10 residues. The germline CDR1 and CDR2 sequences are MNHEY and SMNVEV (reference sequence). Trimming cost V 8 bases and J 14 bases, with 13 bases left between them. CDR3 residues: CASGGSMKFF. CDR3 coding DNA: TGTGCCAGCGGGGGGAGCATGAAGTTCTTC.

This chain uses TRBV13 with TRBJ2-2; no firm D call. Germline CDR1 PRHDT, CDR2 FYEKMQ (reference sequence). This CDR3 contains 14 residues. V dropped 2 bases and J dropped 7 bases, with 11 bases sitting between them. CDR3 in amino acids: CASSLWQAGGELFF. CDR3 in DNA: TGTGCCAGCAGCTTATGGCAAGCAGGCGGGGAGCTGTTTTTT. Full variable domain (remainder filled in from reference TRBV13 and TRBJ2-2): AAGVIQSPRHLIKEKRETATLKCYPIPRHDTVYWYQQGPGQDPQFLISFYEKMQSDKGSIPDRFSAQQFSDYHSELNMSSLELGDSALYFCASSLWQAGGELFFGEGSRLTVL.